Each of the 2 T cell receptor beta chains below was sequenced from the same sample in a study of blood T cell repertoires in COVID-19. TCRdb's table, derived via immunoSEQ multiplex PCR, lists solely in-frame clones and lacks some. Of 62,000 or so clones listed, around 87% are singletons. Sequences were obtained from peripheral blood. Receptor source: a man in his forties or fifties with acute or convalescent COVID-19.

The genes are TRBV15 and TRBJ1-1, with 7 bases that match TRBD1. The CDR3 loop spans 13 amino acids. Germline lookup yields CDR1 LNHNV and CDR2 YYDKDF (reference sequence). V was pared by 5 bases and J by 10 bases, with 10 bases of the junction left unmatched. The CDR3, as DNA: TGTGCCACCAGCGCCTGGGACAGTGGAAGAGCTTTCTTT. This gives the protein CATSAWDSGRAFF.

CDR3 sequence reads: CASTSAAGGEQFF. The CDR3 nucleotides are TGTGCCAGCACCTCAGCCGCGGGTGGTGAGCAGTTCTTC. The chain couples TRBV4-2 to TRBJ2-1; D might be TRBD2 (5 bases). Germline CDR1 reads LGHNA; CDR2 reads YNFKEQ. V gave up 7 bases and J gave up 9 bases, with 16 bases separating them. This CDR3 contains 13 residues.